One sample yielded the 5 T cell receptor beta chains listed below, sequenced in a study of blood T cell repertoires in COVID-19. Only in-frame clones appear in the TCRdb table, and some are missing; sequencing was by immunoSEQ multiplex PCR. This sample has some 140,000 clones, with about 90% found just once. Material for sequencing was peripheral blood. These receptor sequences come from a man between 50 and 59 years old with acute or convalescent COVID-19.

The chain combines TRBV19 with TRBJ1-5; possible D gene TRBD1, 5 bases. V gave up 6 bases and J gave up 3 bases, with 15 bases separating them. The germline V gene has CDR1 LNHDA and CDR2 SQIVND (reference sequence). The CDR3 is 15 residues long. The CDR3 coding sequence is TGTGCCAGTAGGGGGGGGGTGGCACCCAATCAGCCCCAGCATTTT. Amino acids: CASRGGVAPNQPQHF.

This chain uses TRBV6-5 with TRBJ1-5, with 9 bases identical to TRBD1. Per the germline V gene, CDR1 is MNHEY and CDR2 is SVGAGI. This CDR3 has 15 residues. The ends lost 6 bases at V and 6 bases at J; junction bases unmatched: 9. This CDR3 reads CASSLAGTGIQPQHF. The CDR3, as DNA: TGTGCCAGCAGCCTAGCCGGGACAGGGATTCAGCCCCAGCATTTT.

This chain uses TRBV5-1 with TRBJ2-7, with D unclear. The CDR3 has 14 residues. The germline V gene encodes CDR1 SGHRS and CDR2 YFSETQ. The V and J ends lost 0 bases and 2 bases respectively, with 9 bases between them. CDR3 DNA: TGCGCCAGCAGCTTGGGAGATCTAACCTACGAGCAGTACTTC. It translates to CASSLGDLTYEQYF.

The chain recombines TRBV7-9 with TRBJ1-2; a weak D match, TRBD1 (6 bases). Germline loops: CDR1 SEHNR, CDR2 FQNEAQ (reference sequence). This CDR3 has 15 amino acids. The ends were cut back, 2 bases at V and 6 bases at J, with 16 bases in the middle. The DNA of the CDR3 is TGTGCCAGCAGCTTAAGAGGGGCGGGGGGCCATGGCTACACCTTC. Its protein is CASSLRGAGGHGYTF.

The rearrangement uses TRBV7-3 and TRBJ2-1; unclear D gene. CDR3 length equals 14 residues. V lost 1 base to trimming and J lost 6 bases, with 10 bases between them. CDR1 is SGHTA and CDR2 is FQGTGA in the germline V gene. The CDR3 sequence is CASSLNPLANEQFF. CDR3 in DNA: TGTGCCAGCAGCTTAAACCCTTTGGCCAATGAGCAGTTCTTC.